Listed below are T cell receptor beta chains from one sample, sequenced in a study of T cells in Graves' hyperthyroidism and ophthalmopathy. TCRdb ran MiXCR on the multiplex PCR reads and lists one entry per CDR3 protein. The profile shows roughly 640,000 distinct CDR3 sequences, more than 15% of them singletons. Sequencing was carried out using blood. These receptors all stem from a woman aged 40 to 50 with Graves' ophthalmopathy. The CDR3 runs from the conserved cysteine through the conserved F or W. A D gene is named only where the DNA matches it firmly. For some rows the clone size is stated as once, few or many, or as a class when expanded; others skip it.

CDR3aa	CDR3nt	v_gene	j_gene	abundance	len	d_gene
CASRRPGQVMGGYTF	TGTGCCAGTAGACGACCGGGACAGGTTATGGGTGGCTACACCTTC	TRBV19	TRBJ1-2	-	15	TRBD1
CASNRQEGTEAFF	TGTGCCAGCAACCGACAGGAGGGCACTGAAGCTTTCTTT	TRBV9	TRBJ1-1	-	13	-
CATSPFVVGELFF	TGTGCCACCTCCCCCTTCGTTGTGGGGGAGCTGTTTTTT	TRBV19	TRBJ2-2	-	13	-
CASSRTTGGPGANVLTF	TGTGCCAGCAGTCGCACAACAGGGGGACCTGGGGCCAACGTCCTGACTTTC	TRBV12-3/TRBV12-4	TRBJ2-6	-	17	TRBD1
CAISETGRGTGELFF	TGTGCCATCAGTGAAACAGGGAGGGGGACCGGGGAGCTGTTTTTT	TRBV10-3	TRBJ2-2	-	15	-
CSVANPTSGRGNEQFF	TGCAGCGTCGCTAACCCGACTAGCGGGAGGGGCAATGAGCAGTTCTTC	TRBV29-1	TRBJ2-1	many	16	TRBD2
CASRPEGYRTNSPLHF	TGTGCCAGTAGGCCCGAGGGGTATAGGACGAATTCACCCCTCCACTTT	TRBV19	TRBJ1-6	-	16	-
CAWSVPSDTQYF	TGTGCCTGGAGTGTACCCTCAGATACGCAGTATTTT	TRBV30	TRBJ2-3	many	12	-
CAISGKRAGLILTEQYF	TGTGCCATCAGTGGAAAAAGGGCAGGGTTAATCCTCACCGAGCAGTACTTC	TRBV10-3	TRBJ2-7	-	17	-
CASSRLAPDTQYF	TGTGCCAGCAGCCGACTAGCCCCAGATACGCAGTATTTT	TRBV3-1	TRBJ2-3	many	13	TRBD2
CASSDTAPILGDTGELFF	TGTGCCAGCAGCGACACAGCACCCATTTTGGGAGACACCGGGGAGCTGTTTTTT	TRBV6-1	TRBJ2-2	few	18	-
CASSLDPTRDTQYF	TGCGCCAGCAGCTTGGACCCGACACGGGATACGCAGTATTTT	TRBV5-1	TRBJ2-3	-	14	-
CASKEYHVGTEAFF	TGTGCCAGCAAAGAGTATCATGTGGGGACTGAAGCTTTCTTT	TRBV6-1	TRBJ1-1	few	14	-
CASSQDLRSSYEQYF	TGCGCCAGCAGCCAAGATCTCAGAAGCTCCTACGAGCAGTACTTC	TRBV4-1	TRBJ2-7	-	15	-
CASSLPSGPQHF	TGTGCCAGCAGCCTTCCATCAGGGCCCCAGCATTTT	TRBV14	TRBJ1-5	few	12	-
CSARNPGTVLNEQYF	TGCAGTGCTAGGAACCCAGGGACAGTTCTAAACGAGCAGTACTTC	TRBV20-1	TRBJ2-7	-	15	TRBD1
CASSITDTQYF	TGTGCCAGCAGTATCACAGATACGCAGTATTTT	TRBV2	TRBJ2-3	many	11	-
CAISSGTGYGYTF	TGTGCCATCAGCTCCGGGACCGGCTATGGCTACACCTTC	TRBV10-3	TRBJ1-2	-	13	-
CASSGIAGANEQFF	TGTGCCAGCAGTGGAATAGCGGGAGCGAATGAGCAGTTCTTC	TRBV6-1	TRBJ2-1	many	14	TRBD2
CASSPIKRTDFYEQYF	TGTGCCAGCAGTCCAATTAAGCGGACCGATTTCTACGAGCAGTACTTC	TRBV12-3/TRBV12-4	TRBJ2-7	-	16	-
CASSLGPVRRYAGELFF	TGTGCCAGCAGTTTGGGCCCCGTCAGGCGATATGCCGGGGAGCTGTTTTTT	TRBV28	TRBJ2-2	-	17	-
CASSELGNNEQFF	TGTGCCAGCAGTGAATTGGGGAACAATGAGCAGTTCTTC	TRBV6-1	TRBJ2-1	-	13	-
CASSQSRNSNQPQHF	TGCGCCAGCAGTCAGTCCAGAAATAGCAATCAGCCCCAGCATTTT	TRBV10-2	TRBJ1-5	few	15	-
CASRWRGPYSGGELFF	TGTGCCAGCAGGTGGAGGGGGCCTTACTCAGGCGGGGAGCTGTTTTTT	TRBV11-2	TRBJ2-2	many	16	-
CASNQDRTSNQPQHF	TGTGCCAGCAACCAGGACAGAACTAGCAATCAGCCCCAGCATTTT	TRBV2	TRBJ1-5	-	15	-
CASSFRREGYEQFF	TGTGCCAGCAGTTTTAGGCGGGAGGGCTATGAGCAGTTCTTC	TRBV27	TRBJ2-1	many	14	TRBD2
CASSIDLIFGEQYF	TGTGCCAGCAGCATCGACCTTATCTTTGGCGAGCAGTACTTC	TRBV7-2	TRBJ2-7	many	14	-
CASSPFRGPGGETQYF	TGCGCCAGCAGCCCCTTCAGGGGCCCTGGGGGAGAGACCCAGTACTTC	TRBV5-1	TRBJ2-5	-	16	-
CASSLQGYNSPLHF	TGCGCCAGCAGCTTACAGGGATATAATTCACCCCTCCACTTT	TRBV12-3/TRBV12-4	TRBJ1-6	many	14	-
CASSLRRGGSTEAFF	TGTGCCAGCAGTTTACGTCGAGGGGGGAGCACTGAAGCTTTCTTT	TRBV12-3/TRBV12-4	TRBJ1-1	many	15	-
CSARDYGVTGELFF	TGCAGTGCTAGAGATTACGGTGTTACCGGGGAGCTGTTTTTT	TRBV20-1	TRBJ2-2	few	14	-
CAWSPPGAEAFF	TGTGCCTGGAGTCCCCCGGGGGCTGAAGCTTTCTTT	TRBV30	TRBJ1-1	many	12	-
CASSSRQGEAFF	TGTGCCAGCAGCTCCCGCCAAGGAGAAGCTTTCTTT	TRBV7-8	TRBJ1-1	-	12	-
CACTPGTNYGYTF	TGTGCCTGTACCCCGGGAACTAACTATGGCTACACCTTC	TRBV19	TRBJ1-2	-	13	-
CSARDYLLDYNEQFF	TGCAGTGCTAGGGACTACCTCCTAGACTACAATGAGCAGTTCTTC	TRBV20-1	TRBJ2-1	few	15	-
CASSLKYFEQYF	TGTGCCAGCAGCCTTAAATACTTCGAGCAGTACTTC	TRBV6-1	TRBJ2-7	few	12	-
CASSLGGTSVDIQYF	TGTGCCAGCAGCTTAGGAGGGACTAGCGTTGACATTCAGTACTTC	TRBV11-1	TRBJ2-4	few	15	TRBD2
CSARVGYTEAFF	TGCAGTGCTAGAGTAGGGTACACTGAAGCTTTCTTT	TRBV20-1	TRBJ1-1	-	12	-
CASSLSSTGRQETQYF	TGTGCCAGCAGCTTGTCTTCGACAGGGCGCCAAGAGACCCAGTACTTC	TRBV5-5	TRBJ2-5	-	16	TRBD1
CASSLGRPIYEQYF	TGCGCCAGCAGCTTGGGGAGGCCTATCTACGAGCAGTACTTC	TRBV5-1	TRBJ2-7	many	14	-
CAWSVGPRGYGYTF	TGTGCCTGGAGTGTAGGCCCCAGGGGCTATGGCTACACCTTC	TRBV30	TRBJ1-2	many	14	-
CASNLDMTSYEQYF	TGTGCCAGCAATCTAGACATGACCTCCTACGAGCAGTACTTC	TRBV6-1	TRBJ2-7	many	14	-
CSARLAGKNTGELFF	TGCAGTGCTAGACTAGCGGGGAAGAACACCGGGGAGCTGTTTTTT	TRBV20-1	TRBJ2-2	-	15	TRBD2
CASSQNLGGVNTEAFF	TGCGCCAGCAGCCAAAATTTAGGGGGCGTGAACACTGAAGCTTTCTTT	TRBV5-1	TRBJ1-1	-	16	TRBD1
CSARDPGQGSGYTF	TGCAGTGCTAGAGACCCGGGACAGGGGAGCGGCTACACCTTC	TRBV20-1	TRBJ1-2	-	14	TRBD1
CASSRPGDSGELFF	TGCGCCAGCAGCCGTCCAGGGGATAGCGGGGAGCTGTTTTTT	TRBV4-1	TRBJ2-2	-	14	-
CASSPRDREGYNEQFF	TGTGCCAGCAGCCCCCGGGACAGGGAAGGGTACAATGAGCAGTTCTTC	TRBV11-1	TRBJ2-1	many	16	TRBD1
CASSQRTGTYEQYF	TGTGCCAGCAGCCAAAGGACGGGAACCTACGAGCAGTACTTC	TRBV3-1	TRBJ2-7	-	14	-
CASSRRGAGTDTQYF	TGTGCCAGCAGCCGGAGGGGGGCGGGTACAGATACGCAGTATTTT	TRBV27	TRBJ2-3	many	15	-
CASSWGTAEETQYF	TGTGCCAGCAGCTGGGGGACAGCCGAAGAGACCCAGTACTTC	TRBV7-6	TRBJ2-5	-	14	TRBD1
CSARPPGQTYEQYF	TGCAGTGCTAGACCACCGGGACAGACCTACGAGCAGTACTTC	TRBV20-1	TRBJ2-7	few	14	TRBD1
CASSLASSVGEQFF	TGTGCCAGCAGCTTAGCTAGCTCGGTGGGTGAACAGTTCTTC	TRBV7-8	TRBJ2-1	few	14	-